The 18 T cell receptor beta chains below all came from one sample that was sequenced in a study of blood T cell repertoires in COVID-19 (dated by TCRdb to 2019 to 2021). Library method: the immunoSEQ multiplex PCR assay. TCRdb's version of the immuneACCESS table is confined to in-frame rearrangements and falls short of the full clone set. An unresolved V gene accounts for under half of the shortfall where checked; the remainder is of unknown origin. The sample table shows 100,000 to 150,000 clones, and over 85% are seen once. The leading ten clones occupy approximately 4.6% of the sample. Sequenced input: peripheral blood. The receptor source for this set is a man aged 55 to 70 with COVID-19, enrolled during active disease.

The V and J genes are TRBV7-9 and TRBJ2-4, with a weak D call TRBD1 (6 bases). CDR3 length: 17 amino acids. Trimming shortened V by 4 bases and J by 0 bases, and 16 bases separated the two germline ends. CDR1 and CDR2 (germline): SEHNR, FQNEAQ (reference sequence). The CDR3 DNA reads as TGTGCCAGCAGCTCCACCGGGACATTAGGAGCCAAAAACATTCAGTACTTC. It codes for CASSSTGTLGAKNIQYF.

This CDR3 is CASSLKGGGPYNSPLHF. The DNA of the CDR3 is TGTGCCAGCAGCTTAAAAGGCGGGGGGCCTTATAATTCACCCCTCCACTTT. The chain is built from TRBV7-2 and TRBJ1-6; a weak D match, TRBD1 (6 bases). V was shortened by 2 bases and J by 4 bases, with 15 bases between the two germline ends. CDR1 and CDR2 from the germline V gene are SGHTA and FQGNSA. This CDR3 is 17 amino acids long.

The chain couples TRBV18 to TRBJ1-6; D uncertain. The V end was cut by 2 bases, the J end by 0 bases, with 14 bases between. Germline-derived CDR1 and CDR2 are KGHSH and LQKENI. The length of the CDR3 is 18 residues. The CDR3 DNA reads TGTGCCAGCTCACCAACGGTGGGAGAGAGCTCCTATAATTCACCCCTCCACTTT. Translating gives CASSPTVGESSYNSPLHF.

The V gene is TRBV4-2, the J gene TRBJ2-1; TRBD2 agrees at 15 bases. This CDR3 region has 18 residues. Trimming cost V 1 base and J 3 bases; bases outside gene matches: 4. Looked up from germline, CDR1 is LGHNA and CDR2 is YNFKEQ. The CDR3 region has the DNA TGTGCCAGCAGCCAAGCATCGGGACTAGCGGGAGGCTACAATGAGCAGTTCTTC. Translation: CASSQASGLAGGYNEQFF.

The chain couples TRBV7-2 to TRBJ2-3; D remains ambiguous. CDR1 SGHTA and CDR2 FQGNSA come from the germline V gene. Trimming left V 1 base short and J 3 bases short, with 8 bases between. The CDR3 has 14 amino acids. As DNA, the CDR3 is TGTGCCAGCAGCTTAGAGGCTAGGACAGATACGCAGTATTTT. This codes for CASSLEARTDTQYF.

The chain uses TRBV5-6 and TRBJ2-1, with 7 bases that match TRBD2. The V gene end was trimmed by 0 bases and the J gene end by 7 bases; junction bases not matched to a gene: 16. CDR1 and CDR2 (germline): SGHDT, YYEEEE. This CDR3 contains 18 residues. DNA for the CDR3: TGTGCCAGCAGCTTGGGGTGGCGAGCGGGATTGAGGAAGAATGAGCAGTTCTTC. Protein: CASSLGWRAGLRKNEQFF.

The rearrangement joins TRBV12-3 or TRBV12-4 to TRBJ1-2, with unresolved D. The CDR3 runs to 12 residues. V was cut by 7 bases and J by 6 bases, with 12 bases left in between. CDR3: CASKAEEDGYTF. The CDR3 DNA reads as TGTGCCAGCAAGGCCGAGGAGGATGGCTACACCTTC.

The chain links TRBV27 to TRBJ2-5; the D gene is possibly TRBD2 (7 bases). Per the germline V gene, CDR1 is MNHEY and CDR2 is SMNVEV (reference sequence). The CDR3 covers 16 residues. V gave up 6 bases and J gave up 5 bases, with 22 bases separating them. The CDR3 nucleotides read TGTGCCAGCAGAGTTTGGAGGGGAGGGGGTGGGGAGACCCAGTACTTC. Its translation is CASRVWRGGGGETQYF.

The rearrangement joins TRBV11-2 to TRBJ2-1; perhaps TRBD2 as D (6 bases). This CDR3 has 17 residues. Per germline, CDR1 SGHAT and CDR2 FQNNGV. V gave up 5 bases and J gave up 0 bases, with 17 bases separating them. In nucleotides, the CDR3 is TGTGCCAGCAGCCGGGGAGGTAGCGGAAGCTCCTACAATGAGCAGTTCTTC. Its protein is CASSRGGSGSSYNEQFF.

DNA of the CDR3: TGTGCCAGCAGCTCCACCGGGAGGGCCAGCACAGATACGCAGTATTTT. It specifies CASSSTGRASTDTQYF. The gene calls are TRBV7-9 and TRBJ2-3; 8 positions match TRBD2. The germline gives CDR1 SEHNR, CDR2 FQNEAQ (reference sequence). This CDR3 has 16 residues. V shed 4 bases and J 0 bases; nucleotides not matched to a gene: 6.

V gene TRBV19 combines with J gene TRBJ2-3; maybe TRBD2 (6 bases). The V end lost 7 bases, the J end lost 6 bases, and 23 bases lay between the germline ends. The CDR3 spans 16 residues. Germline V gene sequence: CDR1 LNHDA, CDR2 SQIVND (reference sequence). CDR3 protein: CASTSRLEDARDTQYF. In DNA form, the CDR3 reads TGTGCCAGTACTTCTCGACTAGAGGACGCCCGGGATACGCAGTATTTT.

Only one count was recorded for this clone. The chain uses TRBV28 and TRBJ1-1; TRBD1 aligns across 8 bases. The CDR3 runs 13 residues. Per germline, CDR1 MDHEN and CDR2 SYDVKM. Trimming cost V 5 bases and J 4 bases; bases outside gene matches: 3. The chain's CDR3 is CASSLQGGTEAFF. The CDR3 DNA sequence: TGTGCCAGCAGTCTACAGGGGGGCACTGAAGCTTTCTTT. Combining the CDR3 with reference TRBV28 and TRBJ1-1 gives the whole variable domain DVKVTQSSRYLVKRTGEKVFLECVQDMDHENMFWYRQDPGLGLRLIYFSYDVKMKEKGDIPEGYSVSREKKERFSLILESASTNQTSMYLCASSLQGGTEAFFGQGTRLTVV.

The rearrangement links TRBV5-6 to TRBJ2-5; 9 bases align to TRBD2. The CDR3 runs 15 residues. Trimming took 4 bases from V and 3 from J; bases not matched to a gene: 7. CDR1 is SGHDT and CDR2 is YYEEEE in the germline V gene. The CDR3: CASSALTSGKETQYF. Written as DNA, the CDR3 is TGTGCCAGCAGCGCCCTGACTAGCGGAAAAGAGACCCAGTACTTC.

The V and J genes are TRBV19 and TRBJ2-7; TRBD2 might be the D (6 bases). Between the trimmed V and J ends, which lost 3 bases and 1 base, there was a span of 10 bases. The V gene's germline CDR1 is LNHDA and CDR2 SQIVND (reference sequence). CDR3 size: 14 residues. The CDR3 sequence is CASSIGGNSYEQYF. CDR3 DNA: TGTGCCAGTAGTATCGGGGGTAATTCCTACGAGCAGTACTTC.

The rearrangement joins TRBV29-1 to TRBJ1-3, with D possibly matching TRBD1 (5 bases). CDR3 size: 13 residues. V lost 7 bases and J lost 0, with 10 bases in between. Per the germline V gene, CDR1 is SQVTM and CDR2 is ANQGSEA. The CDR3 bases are TGCAGCGGGGGGTCCTTCTCTGGAAACACCATATATTTT. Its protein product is CSGGSFSGNTIYF.

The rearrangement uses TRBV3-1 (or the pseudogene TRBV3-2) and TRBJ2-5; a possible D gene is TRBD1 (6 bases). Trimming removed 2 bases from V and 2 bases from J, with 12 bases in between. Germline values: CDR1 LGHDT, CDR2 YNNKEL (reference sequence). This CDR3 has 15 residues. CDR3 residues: CASSQMQGPQETQYF. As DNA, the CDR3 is TGTGCCAGCAGCCAAATGCAGGGGCCTCAAGAGACCCAGTACTTC.

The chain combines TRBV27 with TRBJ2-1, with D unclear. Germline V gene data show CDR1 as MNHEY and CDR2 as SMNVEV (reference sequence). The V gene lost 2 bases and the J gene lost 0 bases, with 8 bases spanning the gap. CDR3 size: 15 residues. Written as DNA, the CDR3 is TGTGCCAGCAGTTTAGCGGATAGCTCCTACAATGAGCAGTTCTTC. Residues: CASSLADSSYNEQFF.

CDR3 coding DNA: TGTGCCACCAGCAGAGCTCTGGCGGTGGTTAGCACAGATACGCAGTATTTT. Amino acid sequence: CATSRALAVVSTDTQYF. The chain uses TRBV15 and TRBJ2-3; no clear D gene. Germline loops: CDR1 LNHNV, CDR2 YYDKDF (reference sequence). The CDR3 runs 17 residues. The ends were cut back, 1 base at V and 0 bases at J, with 14 bases in the middle.